Listed below are T cell receptor beta chains from one sample, sequenced in a study of T cells in Graves' hyperthyroidism and ophthalmopathy. TCRdb ran MiXCR on the multiplex PCR reads and lists one entry per CDR3 protein. The data contain roughly 260,000 distinct CDR3 sequences, roughly 15% of them singletons. Sequencing used blood. All receptors come from a woman in her thirties or forties with Graves' hyperthyroidism that later progressed to Graves' ophthalmopathy. Both conserved end residues are part of each CDR3. Fields, in order: J gene, clone size, V gene, D gene, CDR3 protein, CDR3 DNA. A D gene is named only where the DNA matches it firmly. Part of the rows lack a size; the others show once, few, many or a class for expanded clones.

TRBJ2-7 | . | TRBV11-3 | TRBD1 | CASSPIDPTGFHEQYF | TGTGCCAGCAGCCCGATAGATCCGACAGGGTTCCACGAGCAGTACTTC
TRBJ2-1 | many | TRBV7-9 | . | CASSYRAESLYNEQFF | TGTGCCAGCAGCTATCGGGCTGAGTCCCTCTACAATGAGCAGTTCTTC
TRBJ1-5 | many | TRBV20-1 | . | CSARAKNNQPQHF | TGCAGTGCTAGAGCGAAGAATAATCAGCCCCAGCATTTT
TRBJ2-1 | many | TRBV11-2 | . | CASSVDFGVLSYNEQFF | TGTGCCAGCAGCGTAGACTTCGGGGTCCTATCCTACAATGAGCAGTTCTTC
TRBJ2-5 | many | TRBV2 | TRBD1 | CASSRRTGEQETQYF | TGTGCCAGCAGCCGCCGGACAGGGGAACAAGAGACCCAGTACTTC
TRBJ2-7 | many | TRBV4-1 | TRBD2 | CASSQVGGRGEQYF | TGCGCCAGCAGCCAAGTGGGCGGGAGGGGTGAGCAGTACTTC
TRBJ1-1 | few | TRBV28 | . | CASILDGFTEAFF | TGTGCCAGCATTCTGGACGGGTTCACTGAAGCTTTCTTT
TRBJ2-1 | . | TRBV4-2 | . | CASSQDIRENEQFF | TGTGCCAGCAGCCAAGATATCCGTGAGAATGAGCAGTTCTTC
TRBJ2-1 | many | TRBV28 | TRBD2 | CASKTSGDYNEQFF | TGTGCCAGTAAGACTAGCGGGGACTACAATGAGCAGTTCTTC
TRBJ2-1 | many | TRBV7-2 | TRBD1 | CASWAGQGYNEQFF | TGTGCCAGCTGGGCGGGACAGGGGTACAATGAGCAGTTCTTC
TRBJ1-1 | few | TRBV20-1 | . | CSARGGSLNTEAFF | TGCAGTGCTCGGGGGGGCAGTTTGAACACTGAAGCTTTCTTT
TRBJ2-3 | many | TRBV9 | . | CASSPGGDPTDTQYF | TGTGCCAGCAGCCCGGGTGGGGACCCCACAGATACGCAGTATTTT
TRBJ1-1 | few | TRBV10-3 | . | CAISESKGGGTEAFF | TGTGCCATCAGTGAGTCGAAGGGGGGAGGAACTGAAGCTTTCTTT
TRBJ2-7 | many | TRBV28 | . | CASSTLRDFSYEQYF | TGTGCCAGCAGTACTCTCCGGGACTTCTCCTACGAGCAGTACTTC
TRBJ2-7 | . | TRBV19 | . | CASSIGTRIYEQYF | TGTGCCAGTAGTATTGGGACCAGGATCTACGAGCAGTACTTC
TRBJ1-1 | many | TRBV5-1 | . | CASSGEQGGGTEAFF | TGCGCCAGCAGCGGGGAACAGGGTGGTGGCACTGAAGCTTTCTTT
TRBJ2-7 | many | TRBV5-1 | TRBD1 | CASSLAMWDRGLEQYF | TGCGCCAGCAGCTTGGCTATGTGGGACAGGGGGCTCGAGCAGTACTTC
TRBJ2-1 | many | TRBV29-1 | . | CSVEAAVPVYEQFF | TGCAGCGTTGAAGCTGCCGTCCCAGTCTATGAGCAGTTCTTC
TRBJ1-2 | few | TRBV30 | TRBD1 | CARKAGTGTGHTF | TGTGCCCGAAAAGCCGGGACAGGGACTGGCCACACCTTC
TRBJ1-3 | many | TRBV11-2 | TRBD1 | CASSPDRFNSGNTIYF | TGTGCCAGCAGCCCGGACAGGTTCAACTCTGGAAACACCATATATTTT
TRBJ1-1 | many | TRBV20-1 | . | CSARDRIHLDRGTEAFF | TGCAGTGCTAGAGACCGGATACACTTGGACCGGGGGACTGAAGCTTTCTTT
TRBJ2-7 | many | TRBV20-1 | . | CSARTIFTDRYEQYF | TGCAGTGCTAGGACTATTTTCACAGACCGCTACGAGCAGTACTTC
TRBJ2-7 | many | TRBV28 | TRBD2 | CASSLGTSGSYEQYF | TGTGCCAGCAGTTTGGGGACTAGCGGGTCCTACGAGCAGTACTTC
TRBJ2-7 | . | TRBV5-1 | . | CASSLGELAGSYEQYF | TGCGCCAGCAGCTTGGGGGAACTAGCTGGGTCCTACGAGCAGTACTTC